This TCR beta chain was observed in a study of T cell responses to AZD1222 COVID-19 vaccine. Profiled with immunoSEQ multiplex PCR; TCRdb holds only in-frame clones, not every one. The sample has approximately 98,000 clones; about nine tenths are singletons. This clone was recorded once. Trimming took off 1 base at V and 7 bases at J, with 12 bases between the two ends. This CDR3 spans 15 amino acids. Per the germline V gene, CDR1 is SGHRS and CDR2 is YFSETQ. The chain recombines TRBV5-1 with TRBJ1-6; D perhaps matches TRBD1 (5 bases). Specimen: peripheral blood, collected on day 0 of MenACWY control vaccination. The clonotype was recovered from an adult in good health. For the CDR3, the DNA is TGCGCCAGCAGCTTGATAGGAGGGGAAAATTCACCCCTCCACTTT. Translating gives CASSLIGGENSPLHF.